This T cell receptor beta chain stems from a study of beta chain features in type 1 diabetes. Study findings and constraints: cDNA-based reads could over-represent cells with high TCR expression. Moderate but significant shortening of TCRB CDR3s was recorded in all four CD4+ subsets from Type 1 diabetes patients.

The entirety of the isolated RNA underwent reverse transcription, so expressed TCRB transcripts were sequenced. TCRdb's table, derived via immunoSEQ multiplex PCR, lists solely in-frame clones and lacks some. This sample has just over 600,000 clones, with around a sixth found just once. This CDR3 contains 14 residues. Trimming cost V 11 bases and J 0 bases; bases outside gene matches: 9. Germline lookup yields CDR1 MDHEN and CDR2 SYDVKM. Via the markers CD45RO/CCR7/CD25/CD127/CD95/CD27, stem cell-like memory, regulatory, central memory and naive CD4+ cells were sorted. Of note for this clone: Its antigen is as yet unknown.

Sequencing was performed on naive CD4+ T cells from blood. The V call is TRBV28, the J call TRBJ1-1; 7 nucleotides agree with TRBD1. This receptor was obtained from a man younger than 35 in good health. CDR3 nucleotides: TGTGCCGCGGGACAGACTTTCATGAACACTGAAGCTTTCTTT. It translates to CAAGQTFMNTEAFF.